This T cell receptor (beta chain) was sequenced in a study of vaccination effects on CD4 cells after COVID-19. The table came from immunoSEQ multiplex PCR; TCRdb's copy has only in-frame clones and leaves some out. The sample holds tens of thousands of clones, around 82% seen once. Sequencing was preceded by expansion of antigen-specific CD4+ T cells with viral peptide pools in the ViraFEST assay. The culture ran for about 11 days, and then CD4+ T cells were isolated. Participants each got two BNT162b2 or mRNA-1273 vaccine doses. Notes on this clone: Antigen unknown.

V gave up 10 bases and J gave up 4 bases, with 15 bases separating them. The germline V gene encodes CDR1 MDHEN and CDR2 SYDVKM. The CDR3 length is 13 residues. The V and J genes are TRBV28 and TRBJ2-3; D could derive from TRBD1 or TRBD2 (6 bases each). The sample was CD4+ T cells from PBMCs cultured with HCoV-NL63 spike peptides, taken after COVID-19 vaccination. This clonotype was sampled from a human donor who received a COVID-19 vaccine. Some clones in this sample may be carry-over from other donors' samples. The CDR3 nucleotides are TGTGCCACACGGGGGCCTCTCGCAGATACGCAGTATTTT. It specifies CATRGPLADTQYF.